Listed here are 26 T cell receptor beta chains from one sample, sequenced in a study of blood T cell dynamics during melanoma immunotherapy. Time point noted: week 3, after first cycle of checkpoint inhibitor. The repertoire was sequenced with immunoSEQ multiplex PCR; TCRdb's copy has only in-frame clones and lacks some. The table has 7,500 to 9,000 clones, around 85% seen once. The material sequenced was blood, taken from a patient treated with checkpoint blockade. The receptors shown here come from a human donor with melanoma.

This rearrangement joins TRBV18 to TRBJ2-7; maybe TRBD1 (5 bases). Trimming stripped 2 bases from V and 5 bases from J, with 7 bases between. This CDR3 spans 12 amino acids. Germline V gives CDR1 KGHSH, CDR2 LQKENI. The DNA for the CDR3 is TGTGCCAGCTCACCAATCAGGGACGAGCAGTACTTC. This sequence encodes CASSPIRDEQYF.

This clone was detected a few times. This sequence joins TRBV7-3 and TRBJ1-5; TRBD1 matches 7 bases. The trim removed 5 bases at V and 4 bases at J, leaving 5 bases unmatched. The germline CDR1 and CDR2 sequences are SGHTA and FQGTGA. The CDR3 consists of 14 residues. The CDR3 bases are TGTGCCAGCAGCCCGGGACAGCGTAATCAGCCCCAGCATTTT. Encoded protein: CASSPGQRNQPQHF.

The chain uses TRBV5-1 and TRBJ2-7; 10 bases are a match to TRBD1. CDR1 SGHRS and CDR2 YFSETQ come from the germline V gene. This CDR3 spans 14 amino acids. Trimming at V came to 0 bases and at J to 7 bases, leaving 4 bases not matched to a gene. CDR3 DNA: TGCGCCAGCAGCTTGGGACAGGGGGCGCGTGAGCAGTACTTC. Its translation is CASSLGQGAREQYF.

The chain has TRBV6-1 and TRBJ1-2, with D possibly being TRBD1 (5 bases). Germline V gene data show CDR1 as MNHNS and CDR2 as SASEGT. There are 12 residues in the CDR3. Trimming stripped 6 bases from V and 1 base from J, with 6 bases between. This CDR3 reads CASRTDNYGYTF. CDR3 coding DNA: TGTGCCAGCAGGACAGATAACTATGGCTACACCTTC.

The J gene is TRBJ2-7, the V gene TRBV11-2; 8 bases line up with TRBD2. The CDR3 length is 14 residues. V lost 2 bases and J lost 1; bases outside the gene matches: 1. Germline V gives CDR1 SGHAT, CDR2 FQNNGV. CDR3: CASSLQRGSYEQYF. CDR3 sequence (DNA): TGTGCCAGCAGCTTACAGCGGGGGTCCTACGAGCAGTACTTC.

J is TRBJ2-7 and V is TRBV27; TRBD2 might be the D (5 bases). Germline assignment: CDR1 MNHEY and CDR2 SMNVEV (reference sequence). V dropped 4 bases and J dropped 9 bases, with 22 bases sitting between them. This CDR3 comprises 15 residues. In DNA, the CDR3 is TGTGCCAGCAGTTCCCTAGCCAAGGAGCTAAAAGGGCAGTACTTC. Translated: CASSSLAKELKGQYF.

V usage is TRBV28 and J usage is TRBJ1-1; D is perhaps TRBD1 (6 bases). Trimming took 8 bases from V and 0 from J, leaving 13 bases between them. Per germline, CDR1 MDHEN and CDR2 SYDVKM. CDR3 length equals 14 residues. The CDR3 spells CASGTGPVNTEAFF. CDR3 DNA sequence: TGTGCCAGCGGTACAGGGCCTGTGAACACTGAAGCTTTCTTT.

V and J are TRBV10-2 and TRBJ2-5; 9 bases align to TRBD2. V lost 3 bases to trimming and J lost 1 base; unmatched junction nucleotides: 6. The CDR3 totals 16 residues. CDR1 is WSHSY and CDR2 is SAAADI in the germline V gene. The CDR3 coding sequence is TGCGCCAGCAGTGATCTAGCGGGATCCTTCCAAGAGACCCAGTACTTC. This sequence encodes CASSDLAGSFQETQYF.

This clone came up once. This chain joins TRBV2 and TRBJ2-5, with 13 bases fitting TRBD2. The germline gives CDR1 SNHLY, CDR2 FYNNEI. The CDR3 covers 15 residues. V gave up 4 bases and J gave up 7 bases; unmatched junction bases: 6. CDR3 loop: CASSGTSGRGGTQYF. The CDR3 DNA is TGTGCCAGCAGTGGGACTAGCGGGAGAGGGGGGACCCAGTACTTC. Full variable domain (missing parts from reference TRBV2 and TRBJ2-5): EPEVTQTPSHQVTQMGQEVILRCVPISNHLYFYWYRQILGQKVEFLVSFYNNEISEKSEIFDDQFSVERPDGSNFTLKIRSTKLEDSAMYFCASSGTSGRGGTQYFGPGTRLLVL.

The J gene is TRBJ2-7, the V gene TRBV5-1, with 9 bases matching TRBD1. The CDR3 sequence is 15 residues long. The junction had 7 bases not matched to a gene; V was cut back by 0 bases and J by 6 bases. CDR1 is SGHRS and CDR2 is YFSETQ in the germline V gene. The CDR3 sequence is CASSLASQGAGEQYF. The CDR3 DNA is TGCGCCAGCAGCTTGGCCTCACAGGGGGCTGGCGAGCAGTACTTC.

This rearrangement joins TRBV7-3 to TRBJ2-7, with TRBD2 matching over 11 bases. The CDR3 sequence is 14 residues long. V shed 4 bases, J shed 3 bases, and the junction held 2 bases outside the gene matches. CDR1 is SGHTA and CDR2 is FQGTGA in the germline V gene. The CDR3 DNA is TGTGCCAGCAGCTACGGACTAGCGGGCTACGAGCAGTACTTC. It is translated as CASSYGLAGYEQYF. The full variable domain, in which reference TRBV7-3 and TRBJ2-7 provide the parts outside the CDR3, is GAGVSQTPSNKVTEKGKYVELRCDPISGHTALYWYRQSLGQGPEFLIYFQGTGAADDSGLPNDRFFAVRPEGSVSTLKIQRTERGDSAVYLCASSYGLAGYEQYFGPGTRLTVT.

The J gene is TRBJ1-5, the V gene TRBV15; D is perhaps TRBD1 (5 bases). This CDR3 is built from 17 residues. Trimming took 0 bases from V and 0 from J, leaving 12 bases between them. CDR1 is LNHNV, CDR2 YYDKDF, per germline (reference sequence). CDR3 nucleotides: TGTGCCACCAGCAGAGATCGTTGGGGGAGTAGCAATCAGCCCCAGCATTTT. Translation: CATSRDRWGSSNQPQHF.

This chain joins TRBV5-4 and TRBJ2-7; D unclear. The germline gives CDR1 SGHNT, CDR2 YYREEE (reference sequence). V was clipped by 0 bases and J by 1 base, with 8 bases between them. The CDR3 is 14 residues long. The CDR3: CASSLDPSSYEQYF. CDR3 DNA: TGTGCCAGCAGCTTGGATCCTAGTTCCTACGAGCAGTACTTC.

The sample holds one count of this clone. This chain connects TRBV28 to TRBJ2-7; TRBD1 agrees at 7 bases. Germline V gives CDR1 MDHEN, CDR2 SYDVKM. J gave up 4 bases and V 4 bases, and 10 bases lay outside the gene matches. The CDR3 contains 15 residues. CDR3 loop: CASSSGQVLSYEQYF. The CDR3 DNA is TGTGCCAGCAGTTCCGGACAGGTTTTAAGTTACGAGCAGTACTTC.

The rearrangement links TRBV5-4 to TRBJ1-1; 7 bases map to TRBD1. The CDR3 contains 14 residues. J was trimmed by 7 bases and V by 0 bases; bases with no gene match: 6. Germline CDR1 is SGHNT and CDR2 is YYREEE (reference sequence). CDR3 sequence: CASSLDRGKGEAFF. In DNA, the CDR3 is TGTGCCAGCAGCTTGGACAGGGGAAAGGGTGAAGCTTTCTTT.

The genes are TRBV11-2 and TRBJ2-7, with D perhaps TRBD1 (7 bases). CDR3 length equals 14 residues. V was pared by 1 base and J by 4 bases, with 11 bases between. In germline, CDR1 is SGHAT, CDR2 FQNNGV. CDR3 sequence: CASSLVSGGYEQYF. The CDR3 region has the DNA TGTGCCAGCAGCTTAGTTTCAGGGGGGTACGAGCAGTACTTC. Full variable domain (rest looked up from reference TRBV11-2 and TRBJ2-7): EAGVAQSPRYKIIEKRQSVAFWCNPISGHATLYWYQQILGQGPKLLIQFQNNGVVDDSQLPKDRFSAERLKGVDSTLKIQPAKLEDSAVYLCASSLVSGGYEQYFGPGTRLTVT.

V usage is TRBV4-2 and J usage is TRBJ2-7; 11 bases are a match to TRBD2. The CDR3 totals 15 residues. CDR1 is LGHNA, CDR2 YNFKEQ, per germline. With 1 base clipped from V and 7 bases from J, the junction kept 6 bases outside the gene matches. CDR3 nucleotides: TGTGCCAGCAGCCAAGTAGCGGGAGGGCCGGGGGAGCAGTACTTC. Protein sequence: CASSQVAGGPGEQYF.

The chain carries TRBV18 and TRBJ2-1, with D maybe TRBD1 (6 bases). The CDR3 runs to 16 residues. V was shortened by 6 bases and J by 7 bases, with 22 bases between the two germline ends. Germline V gene lookup returns CDR1 KGHSH and CDR2 LQKENI. CDR3 in amino acids: CASSARQGPPGNEQFF. CDR3 in DNA: TGTGCCAGCTCCGCACGTCAGGGGCCACCGGGGAATGAGCAGTTCTTC. The full variable domain, completed using reference TRBV18 and TRBJ2-1, is NAGVMQNPRHLVRRRGQEARLRCSPMKGHSHVYWYRQLPEEGLKFMVYLQKENIIDESGMPKERFSAEFPKEGPSILRIQQVVRGDSAAYFCASSARQGPPGNEQFFGPGTRLTVL.

This chain links TRBV7-2 with TRBJ1-6; TRBD1 matches 8 bases. CDR1 and CDR2 (germline): SGHTA, FQGNSA. The V gene end was trimmed by 5 bases and the J gene end by 12 bases; junction bases not matched to a gene: 6. The CDR3 extends over 13 amino acids. The CDR3 DNA reads as TGTGCCAGCAGCCAGGACAGGGTCAGACCCCTCCACTTT. It translates to CASSQDRVRPLHF.

This chain joins TRBV29-1 and TRBJ2-7; TRBD2 aligns across 9 bases. CDR3 length: 11 amino acids. Germline CDR1 reads SQVTM; CDR2 reads ANQGSEA. V shed 4 bases and J 6 bases; nucleotides not matched to a gene: 1. The CDR3 protein is CSVGAGGEQYF. CDR3 nucleotide sequence: TGCAGCGTTGGAGCGGGGGGCGAGCAGTACTTC.

The gene calls are TRBV2 and TRBJ1-5, with unresolved D. Trimming took 2 bases from V and 0 from J, leaving 14 bases between them. Germline lookup yields CDR1 SNHLY and CDR2 FYNNEI. This CDR3 is 17 amino acids long. This chain's CDR3 is CASSESLSARSNQPQHF. CDR3 coding DNA: TGTGCCAGCAGTGAATCGTTAAGTGCCCGTAGCAATCAGCCCCAGCATTTT.

This clone was recorded a few times. The V gene is TRBV7-9, the J gene TRBJ2-7, with D hard to call. V was pared by 4 bases and J by 2 bases, with 6 bases between. This CDR3 has 12 amino acids. Germline loops: CDR1 SEHNR, CDR2 FQNEAQ (reference sequence). In nucleotides, the CDR3 is TGTGCCAGCAGCTCCTATCCCTACGAGCAGTACTTC. Translation gives CASSSYPYEQYF. Full variable domain (missing parts from reference TRBV7-9 and TRBJ2-7): DTGVSQNPRHKITKRGQNVTFRCDPISEHNRLYWYRQTLGQGPEFLTYFQNEAQLEKSRLLSDRFSAERPKGSFSTLEIQRTEQGDSAMYLCASSSYPYEQYFGPGTRLTVT.

The chain uses TRBV13 and TRBJ2-7, with a possible D match to TRBD1 (5 bases). The V end lost 5 bases, the J end lost 4 bases, and 12 bases lay between the germline ends. The CDR3 is 13 amino acids. Germline CDR1 reads PRHDT; CDR2 reads FYEKMQ (reference sequence). Here the CDR3 DNA reads TGTGCCAGCAGCGAGGACATCACATACGAGCAGTACTTC. Translating it yields CASSEDITYEQYF.

CDR3 in DNA: TGTGCCAGCAGTTCCATACAGTGGATTCAGTACTTC. This codes for CASSSIQWIQYF. This chain joins TRBV28 and TRBJ2-4; D unresolved. This CDR3 is 12 amino acids long. Between the trimmed V and J ends, which lost 4 bases and 10 bases, there was a span of 11 bases. The V gene's germline CDR1 is MDHEN and CDR2 SYDVKM.

In DNA form, the CDR3 reads TGTGCCAGCAGCGCACAGATCTCTGGGGCCAACGTCCTGACTTTC. Protein sequence: CASSAQISGANVLTF. The chain couples TRBV2 to TRBJ2-6; D call uncertain. Trimming removed 6 bases from V and 0 bases from J, with 9 bases in between. The CDR3 consists of 15 residues. Germline V CDR1 and CDR2: SNHLY, FYNNEI.

The V gene is TRBV7-3, the J gene TRBJ2-7; 8 nucleotides agree with TRBD1. Germline CDR1 is SGHTA and CDR2 is FQGTGA. V dropped 8 bases and J dropped 2; count of bases not matched to a gene: 8. This CDR3 contains 14 residues. CDR3 in DNA: TGTGCCAGCCCGGGACAGGCACTCACCTACGAGCAGTACTTC. It is translated as CASPGQALTYEQYF.